This record looks at one T cell receptor (beta chain) sequence and its context. Its binding antigen is unknown. No qualities accompany the bases; no much larger clone lies one base away. Based on the germline V gene (reference sequence), the CDR1 and CDR2 sequences are SEHNR and FQNEAQ. V is pared back by 1 base and J by 10 bases, with 11 bases lying between the germline termini. The CDR3 runs 13 amino acids, cysteine and phenylalanine included. CDR3 DNA is the only sequence kept; it has 39 bases, read in frame from the first base. This entry is derived from a study of cytomegalovirus exposure and HLA in healthy donors (dated by TCRdb to 2016 to 2017). Turning to the overall study: An earlier analysis of some 620 of the donors reported 276 Gb of sequence data and around 110 million unique TCR beta sequences obtained from roughly 170 million T cells. Besides the first cohort of 500 to 700 subjects, a separate validation cohort made up of 120 different subjects was used. A later analysis re-analyzed previously published TCR beta repertoires from about 600 donors and added high-resolution HLA genotyping to study TCR occurrence patterns. Every repertoire in the discovery cohort had been generated on one and the same sequencing platform. Alongside the repertoire data, information on donor age, sex, ethnicity and CMV serostatus was compiled. The study combined high-throughput TCR immunosequencing, statistical association of individual TCRs with disease status, and machine learning to predict cytomegalovirus infection status. Roughly 300 gigabases of sequencing data and approximately 85 million unique TCR sequences were included in an early release covering over 600 HLA-typed donors. The number of donors typed differed by locus, with roughly 629-640 for A, B, C, DRB1 and DQB1, over 500 for DQA1, about 610 for DPA1, and some 470 for DPB1. A later genetic analysis used genome-wide SNP genotypes for about 60% of the roughly 700 donors, treating that subset as a discovery cohort. Rather than using new phenotypic data, the later analysis identified candidate immune exposures from TCR beta sequences and from how often those sequences occurred across donors. Because of strong linkage in the cohort, four to six DR-DQ haplotypes were treated as single units for association and clustering. HLA typing covered class I and class II loci at four-digit resolution. An earlier analysis of 587 of the donors applied high-throughput TCR beta sequencing to assess whether each TCR beta V gene segment acted as functional or pseudogenic. Among about 370 genotyped donors of the cohort, an average of around 250,000 unique TCR beta nucleotide sequences was sequenced per donor, of which about 18% were non-productive. The genetic ancestry cluster associated with self-reported Caucasian donors included 81% of the roughly 390 genotyped donors. The study profiled the T cell repertoires of hundreds of subjects by immunosequencing and related them to cytomegalovirus serostatus. The study aimed to test whether signatures of past pathogen exposure could be identified by cataloging public T cell receptors. What the study reported, not specific to this receptor: In vitro tests confirmed that a few of the cytomegalovirus-associated TCR beta chains recognize cytomegalovirus antigens. In a later genetic analysis, a missense DCLRE1C variant was associated with V-gene and J-gene trimming of TCR beta chains, and the association was replicated in an independent cohort. It was suggested by the authors that the approach could potentially be generalized to other disease states and immunological phenotypes. The 87-base-pair reads could not distinguish some IMGT-functional V segments, including TRBV6-2 and TRBV6-3, so those segments were excluded. According to a later analysis, most CMV-associated TCR beta chains appeared to be HLA-restricted, and the HLA associations seemed to be driven largely by CMV exposure. A later analysis found that HLA-associated TCR beta chains were more clonally expanded and had lower generation probabilities than equally common non-associated chains. CMV serostatus was the only immune exposure information available for the cohort. In an earlier analysis of about 540 of the donors, most TCR beta V segments were observed in productive rearrangements about 87% or about 30% of the time, broadly matching IMGT annotations. According to a later analysis, TCR association rates differed among HLA loci, with DRB1 alleles showing the most associated TCRs and HLA-C alleles showing the fewest. In a later genetic analysis, fewer N-insertions in productive TCRs were reported among donors in an Asian-associated ancestry cluster than the approximately 710-donor mean. In this cohort, only TCR beta chains were sequenced, and detectable features were limited by the absence of alpha or paired-chain data. Correlated functional status among segregating V segments might be attributable to linkage disequilibrium, but an unknown experimental factor could not be ruled out. Cytomegalovirus status was reported to be diagnosed by the classifier with high specificity and sensitivity in both the original and validation cohorts. Assigning TCR associations to individual alleles was difficult when HLA alleles, especially DR and DQ, strongly co-occurred. Because counts were too low, about 17 rarely observed V segments, including chromosome 9 orphons, were excluded from the earlier analysis of several hundred of the donors. A further reported finding was that TCR beta sequences accurately predicted the HLA-A and HLA-B alleles for most subjects in the first cohort. A total of fewer than 200 TCR beta chains were listed by the study as associated with cytomegalovirus. A later analysis associated 16,951 TCR beta sequences with specific HLA alleles at a false discovery rate of 0.05. A cluster of highly shared sequence variants was judged likely to be a technical artifact of the sequencing pipeline. Most TCR sequences were observed very rarely across donors, whereas some public TCRs were present in many individuals. Because HLA typing was unavailable for some donors at each locus, only the typed subset was used in association tests. Roughly uniform sequencing depth across donors was assumed in presence/absence analyses, although this assumption may not hold. Several of the top co-occurrence clusters appeared to be linked to parvovirus B19, influenza, CMV and Epstein-Barr virus, according to a later analysis.

Library preparation was by the immunoSEQ multiplex PCR assay. A mixture of 60 forward primers for TCR Vbeta segments and 13 reverse primers for TCR Jbeta segments was used in the multiplex PCR. The CDR3 region of rearranged TCR beta genes was amplified from genomic DNA with a multiplex PCR assay. On the Illumina HiSeq System, the amplified TCR beta libraries were sequenced as 87-base-pair reads. Turning to the authors' computational methods: Across the 670 or so repertoires, a later analysis counted approximately 83 million unique TCR beta chains, 9.5 million to 12 million of which were shared by at least two donors. Raw reads were error-corrected and collapsed into unique sequences by a nearest-neighbor algorithm in which closely related sequences were merged to remove PCR and sequencing errors. CDR3 sequences were aligned to IMGT reference sequences to assign V, D and J gene segments. Each retained sequence needed at least a six-nucleotide match to both a V gene segment and a J gene segment. Rearrangements were classified as productive when the CDR3 lacked stop codons and remained in frame with V and J, and all other rearrangements were classified as non-productive. CDR3 was defined by IMGT convention, running from the second conserved V-encoded cysteine to the conserved J-encoded phenylalanine. In an earlier analysis of approximately 500 of the donors, sequences lacking an unambiguous match to a single V gene segment were excluded. In an earlier analysis of 587 of the donors, V segments were called functional above 56.7% productive rearrangements and were called segregating when the between-donor standard deviation exceeded 5%. To diagnose cytomegalovirus status from the catalog of TCR beta chain sequences, a statistical classification framework was built. In a later analysis, V and J genes were assigned by comparing TCR nucleotide sequences against IMGT/GENE-DB human TR gene sequences. Using the TCRdist pipeline, a later analysis assigned CDR3 sequences along with most-parsimonious VDJ recombination scenarios. In a later analysis, each TCR beta chain was defined by its CDR3 amino acid sequence together with its V-gene family, and reads lacking a unique V-gene family were excluded. To address suspected cross-contamination and a sequencing artifact, a later analysis removed several hundred highly shared, low-generation-probability nucleotide sequences. In a later analysis, a clonal expansion index for each public chain was calculated from normalized within-repertoire ranks of inferred template counts. In a later analysis, generation probabilities were computed using a VDJ recombination model fitted to out-of-frame rearrangements, and the results were checked against IGoR. In a later analysis, TCR-TCR, TCR-HLA and TCR-CMV co-occurrence was scored with hypergeometric tests, and a repertoire-size bias correction was applied to TCR pairs. A later analysis estimated false discovery rates by permuting HLA or CMV assignments 20 times. In a later analysis, co-occurring TCRs were grouped with DBSCAN, and TCRdist sequence similarity was added when clustering was performed within HLA-allele-positive subsets. For co-occurrence clustering, repertoires with fewer than 30,000 or more than 120,000 public chains were excluded, along with several repertoires with anomalous nucleotide sharing. TCRdb took over this immuneACCESS table, retaining in-frame rearrangements with V and J assigned. Such tables are incomplete; in checked studies, under half of the missing clones stem from an unresolved V gene, and the remainder is unexplained. Clone size and the V and J calls come from that table; the DNA yielded D and trimming. Present in this sample are more than 150,000 clones, around 73% of which were seen just once. The top ten clonotypes cover about 1.5% of the sample.

The cohort was made up of 500 to 800 healthy bone marrow donors. Cohort members were all nominally healthy when sampled, although unrecorded immune exposures were likely present. The donor tested CMV seronegative and was one of the 352 seronegative cohort members. Each donor provided a peripheral blood sample, and peripheral blood mononuclear cells were used for TCR beta sequencing. The Qiagen DNeasy Blood Extraction Kit was used to extract genomic DNA from the blood cell samples. Recombination connected TRBV7-9 to TRBJ2-1, with the D gene uncertain. Input material: PBMCs. This clonotype originated in a male donor in good health and CMV-seronegative. The DNA sequence reads TGTGCCAGCAGCTTAGTTGAAGCTTCCGAGCAGTTCTTC. Its translation reads: CASSLVEASEQFF.